The entry below gives a single T cell receptor (beta chain) sequence along with its context. The antigen is not known. Expressed TCRB transcripts were sequenced after all isolated RNA was converted to cDNA. Using immunoSEQ multiplex PCR, the repertoire was profiled, and TCRdb retains in-frame clones only, with some absent. Of more than 250,000 clones detected, about a fifth appear once; the ten largest clones hold around 0.029%. The data are from a study of beta chain features in type 1 diabetes. Across the study: All samples combined gave roughly 100 million sorted cells for examination.

All of the sorted populations showed purity greater than 95%. Points from the study as a whole: The similarity of naive, central memory and Treg TCRB repertoires appeared greater among patients than among healthy donors. Patients with Type 1 diabetes showed moderately but significantly shorter TCRB CDR3s in all four CD4+ subsets.

This CDR3 comprises 15 residues. V gave up 4 bases and J gave up 4 bases; unmatched junction bases: 7. Germline V gene data show CDR1 as LNHNV and CDR2 as YYDKDF (reference sequence). This TCR came from a woman in her thirties or forties with type 1 diabetes. The sequenced material came from naive CD4+ T cells from blood. This chain joins TRBV15 and TRBJ1-2; 9 bases match TRBD1. The CDR3 protein is CATSMVQGAAYGYTF. The CDR3 nucleotides read TGTGCCACCAGCATGGTACAGGGGGCAGCCTATGGCTACACCTTC.